The clone carrying this TCR beta chain was seen a handful of times. Its antigen remains unknown. This entry is derived from a study of cytomegalovirus exposure and HLA in healthy donors. Study-wide results and limits: Specific recognition of CMV antigens was confirmed in vitro for a few chains (all CMV-associated).

The CDR3 has 14 residues. Between the trimmed V and J ends, which lost 5 bases and 0 bases, there was a span of 11 bases. Per the germline V gene, CDR1 is MDHEN and CDR2 is SYDVKM. With 60 Vbeta and 13 Jbeta primers, the PCR was carried out. TCRdb keeps only in-frame clones here, not all; method: immunoSEQ multiplex PCR. The sample has fewer than 130,000 clones; 65% to 80% are singletons. This sequence originates from a woman between 40 and 55 years old in good health and CMV-seronegative. Sequenced: PBMCs. This sequence joins TRBV28 and TRBJ2-7, with a tentative D call TRBD1 (5 bases). CDR3 loop: CASSTRDFSYEQYF. CDR3 DNA sequence: TGTGCCAGCAGTACCAGGGATTTCTCCTACGAGCAGTACTTC.